This T cell receptor beta chain was recovered during a study of blood T cell repertoires in COVID-19. V was shortened by 5 bases and J by 1 base, with 8 bases between the two germline ends. Germline CDR1 is SGHRS and CDR2 is YFSETQ. The CDR3 runs to 13 residues. Recruited during active infection, patients (from Seattle) were subsequently followed longitudinally. The table came from immunoSEQ multiplex PCR; TCRdb's copy has only in-frame clones and leaves some out. This table holds about 480,000 clones, approximately 91% found once. The sample consisted of peripheral blood. This sequence joins TRBV5-1 and TRBJ2-3; D is unclear. This sequence originates from a woman aged 50 to 60 with COVID-19, enrolled during active disease. The CDR3 loop reads CASRESGTDTQYF. The DNA for the CDR3 is TGCGCCAGCAGAGAGTCGGGCACAGATACGCAGTATTTT.